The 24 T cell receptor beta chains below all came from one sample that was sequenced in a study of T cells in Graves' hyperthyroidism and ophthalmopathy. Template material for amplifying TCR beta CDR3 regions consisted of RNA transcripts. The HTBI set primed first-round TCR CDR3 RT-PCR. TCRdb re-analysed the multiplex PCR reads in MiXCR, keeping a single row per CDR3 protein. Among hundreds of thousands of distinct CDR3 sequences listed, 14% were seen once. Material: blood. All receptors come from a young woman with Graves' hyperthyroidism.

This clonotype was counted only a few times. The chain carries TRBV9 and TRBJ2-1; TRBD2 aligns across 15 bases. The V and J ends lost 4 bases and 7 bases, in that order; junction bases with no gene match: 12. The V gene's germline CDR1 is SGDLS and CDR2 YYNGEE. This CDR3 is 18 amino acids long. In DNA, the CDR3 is TGTGCCAGCAGCCCTCGAACGGGACTAGCGGGAGGTAGAAATGAGCAGTTCTTC. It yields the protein CASSPRTGLAGGRNEQFF. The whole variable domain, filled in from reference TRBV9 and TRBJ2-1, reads DSGVTQTPKHLITATGQRVTLRCSPRSGDLSVYWYQQSLDQGLQFLIQYYNGEERAKGNILERFSAQQFPDLHSELNLSSLELGDSALYFCASSPRTGLAGGRNEQFFGPGTRLTVL.

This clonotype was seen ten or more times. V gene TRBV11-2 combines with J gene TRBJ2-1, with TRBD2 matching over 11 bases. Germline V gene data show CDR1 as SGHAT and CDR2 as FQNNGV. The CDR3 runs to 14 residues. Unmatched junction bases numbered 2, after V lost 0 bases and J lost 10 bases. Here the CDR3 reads CASSLELAGAEQFF. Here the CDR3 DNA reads TGTGCCAGCAGCTTAGAACTAGCGGGAGCGGAGCAGTTCTTC.

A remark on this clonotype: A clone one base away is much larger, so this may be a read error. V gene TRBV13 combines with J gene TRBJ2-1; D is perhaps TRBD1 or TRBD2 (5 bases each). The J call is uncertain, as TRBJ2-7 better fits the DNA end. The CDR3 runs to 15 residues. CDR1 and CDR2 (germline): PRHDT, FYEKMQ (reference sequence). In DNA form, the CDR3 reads TGTGCCAGCAGTTGGGGGAGCGGTAAATACAATGAGCAGTACTTC. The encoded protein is CASSWGSGKYNEQYF.

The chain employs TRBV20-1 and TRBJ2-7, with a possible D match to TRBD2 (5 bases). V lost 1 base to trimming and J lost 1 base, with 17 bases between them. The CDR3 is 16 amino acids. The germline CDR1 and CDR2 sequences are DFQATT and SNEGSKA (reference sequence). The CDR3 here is CSARGPQSGASYEQYF. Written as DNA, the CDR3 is TGCAGTGCTAGAGGGCCCCAAAGCGGAGCTTCCTACGAGCAGTACTTC.

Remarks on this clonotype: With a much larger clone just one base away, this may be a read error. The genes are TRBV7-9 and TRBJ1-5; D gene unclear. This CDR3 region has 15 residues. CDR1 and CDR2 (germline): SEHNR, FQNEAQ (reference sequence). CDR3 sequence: CASGFGGKEGQPQHF. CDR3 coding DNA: TGTGCCAGCGGCTTTGGAGGGAAGGAAGGGCAGCCCCAGCATTTT.

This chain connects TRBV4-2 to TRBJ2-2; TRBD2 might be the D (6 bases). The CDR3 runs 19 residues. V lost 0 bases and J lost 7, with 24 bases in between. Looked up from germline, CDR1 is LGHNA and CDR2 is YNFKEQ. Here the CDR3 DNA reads TGTGCCAGCAGCCAAGATATGGTCACTAGCCGCTACTGGGGCGGGGAGCTGTTTTTT. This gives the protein CASSQDMVTSRYWGGELFF.

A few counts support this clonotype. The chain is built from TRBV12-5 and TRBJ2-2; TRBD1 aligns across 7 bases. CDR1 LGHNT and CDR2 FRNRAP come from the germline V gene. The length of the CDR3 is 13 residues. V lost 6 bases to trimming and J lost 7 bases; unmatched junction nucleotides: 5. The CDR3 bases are TGTGCTAGTGGACAGGGGTACGACGGGGAGCTGTTTTTT. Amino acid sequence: CASGQGYDGELFF.

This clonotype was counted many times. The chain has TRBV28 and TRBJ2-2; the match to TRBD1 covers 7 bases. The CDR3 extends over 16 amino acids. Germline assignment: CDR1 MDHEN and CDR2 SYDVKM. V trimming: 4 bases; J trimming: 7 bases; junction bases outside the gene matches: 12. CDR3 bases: TGTGCCAGCAGTTCCCAGGGACAGACGCTAGACGGGGAGCTGTTTTTT. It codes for CASSSQGQTLDGELFF.

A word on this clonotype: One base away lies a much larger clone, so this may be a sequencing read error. CDR3 amino acids: CANRPGVFEGASTEAFF. The CDR3 bases are TGTGCCAACAGACCTGGGGTCTTCGAGGGGGCGAGTACTGAAGCTTTCTTT. The V gene is TRBV6-1, the J gene TRBJ1-1, with 7 bases aligning to TRBD1. This CDR3 contains 17 residues. The germline gives CDR1 MNHNS, CDR2 SASEGT. The junction had 22 bases not matched to a gene; V was cut back by 10 bases and J by 5 bases.

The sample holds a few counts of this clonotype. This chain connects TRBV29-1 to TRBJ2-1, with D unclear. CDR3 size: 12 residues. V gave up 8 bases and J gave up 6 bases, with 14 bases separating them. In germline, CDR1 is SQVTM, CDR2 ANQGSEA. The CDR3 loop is CSHITGFNEQFF. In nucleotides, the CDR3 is TGCAGCCACATTACGGGTTTCAATGAGCAGTTCTTC.

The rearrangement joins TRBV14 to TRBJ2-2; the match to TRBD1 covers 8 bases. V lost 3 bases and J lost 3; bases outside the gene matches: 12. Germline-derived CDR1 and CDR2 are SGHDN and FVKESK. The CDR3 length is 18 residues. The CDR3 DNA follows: TGTGCCAGCAGCCAGGACAGGGACGCGCCCTGGGACACCGGGGAGCTGTTTTTT. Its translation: CASSQDRDAPWDTGELFF.

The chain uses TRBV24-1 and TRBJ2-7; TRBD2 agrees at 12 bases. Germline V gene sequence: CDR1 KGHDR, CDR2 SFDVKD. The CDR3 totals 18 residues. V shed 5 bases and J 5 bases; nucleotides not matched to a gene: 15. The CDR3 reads CATSGHRGTSGLNDEQYF. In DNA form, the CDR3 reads TGTGCCACCAGTGGACACCGGGGGACTAGCGGGCTGAATGACGAGCAGTACTTC.

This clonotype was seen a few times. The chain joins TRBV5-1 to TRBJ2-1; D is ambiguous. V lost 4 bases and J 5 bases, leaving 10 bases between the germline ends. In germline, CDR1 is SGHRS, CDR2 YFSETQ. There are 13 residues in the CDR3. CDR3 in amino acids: CASSPYQDNEQFF. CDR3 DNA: TGCGCCAGCAGCCCGTATCAAGACAATGAGCAGTTCTTC.

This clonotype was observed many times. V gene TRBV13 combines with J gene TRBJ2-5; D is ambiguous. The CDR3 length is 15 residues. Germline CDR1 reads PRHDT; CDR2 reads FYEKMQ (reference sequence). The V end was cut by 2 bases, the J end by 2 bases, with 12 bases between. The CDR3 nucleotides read TGTGCCAGCAGCTTAAGTATGACGACGCAAGAGACCCAGTACTTC. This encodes CASSLSMTTQETQYF.

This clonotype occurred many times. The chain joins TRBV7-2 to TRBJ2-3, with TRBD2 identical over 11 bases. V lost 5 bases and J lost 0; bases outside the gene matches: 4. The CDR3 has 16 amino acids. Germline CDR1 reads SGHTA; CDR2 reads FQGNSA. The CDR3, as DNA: TGTGCCAGCAGCGCCAGACTAGCGGGAAGCACAGATACGCAGTATTTT. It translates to CASSARLAGSTDTQYF.

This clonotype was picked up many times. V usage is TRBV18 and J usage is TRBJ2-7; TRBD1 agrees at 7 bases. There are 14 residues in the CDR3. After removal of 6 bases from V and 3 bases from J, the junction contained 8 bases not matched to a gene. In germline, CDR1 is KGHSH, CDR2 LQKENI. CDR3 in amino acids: CASSPSRDSYEQYF. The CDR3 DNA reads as TGTGCCAGCTCTCCATCCCGGGACAGCTACGAGCAGTACTTC.

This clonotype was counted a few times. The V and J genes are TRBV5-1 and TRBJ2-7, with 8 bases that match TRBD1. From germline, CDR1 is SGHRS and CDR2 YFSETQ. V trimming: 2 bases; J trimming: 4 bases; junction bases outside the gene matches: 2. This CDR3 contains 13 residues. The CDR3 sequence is CASSFRGQYEQYF. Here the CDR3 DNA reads TGCGCCAGCAGCTTCAGGGGGCAGTACGAGCAGTACTTC.

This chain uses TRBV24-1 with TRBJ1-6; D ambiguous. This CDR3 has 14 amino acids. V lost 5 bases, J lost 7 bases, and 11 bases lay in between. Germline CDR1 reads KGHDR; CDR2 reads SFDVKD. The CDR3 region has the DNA TGTGCCACCAGTGCAGGAACGAAGAATTCACCCCTCCACTTT. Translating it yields CATSAGTKNSPLHF.

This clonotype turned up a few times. CDR3 DNA: TGTGCCAGCAGCCTAGGACAGGCCTCCGTGCATGGCTACACCTTC. This sequence encodes CASSLGQASVHGYTF. The gene calls are TRBV5-6 and TRBJ1-2, with 7 nucleotides matching TRBD1. CDR3 length: 15 residues. V lost 4 bases and J lost 6; bases outside the gene matches: 12. CDR1 is SGHDT, CDR2 YYEEEE, per germline.

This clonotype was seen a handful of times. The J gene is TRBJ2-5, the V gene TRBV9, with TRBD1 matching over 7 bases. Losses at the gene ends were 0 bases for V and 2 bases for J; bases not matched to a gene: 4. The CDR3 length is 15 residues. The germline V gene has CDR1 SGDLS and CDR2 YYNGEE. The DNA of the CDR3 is TGTGCCAGCAGCGTAGAAGACAGGGATCAAGAGACCCAGTACTTC. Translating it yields CASSVEDRDQETQYF.

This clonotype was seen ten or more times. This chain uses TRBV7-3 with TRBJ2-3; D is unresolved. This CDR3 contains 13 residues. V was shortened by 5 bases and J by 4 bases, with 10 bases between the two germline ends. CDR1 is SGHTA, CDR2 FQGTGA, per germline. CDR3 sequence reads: CASSPSTADTQYF. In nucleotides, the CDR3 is TGTGCCAGCAGCCCATCGACGGCAGATACGCAGTATTTT.

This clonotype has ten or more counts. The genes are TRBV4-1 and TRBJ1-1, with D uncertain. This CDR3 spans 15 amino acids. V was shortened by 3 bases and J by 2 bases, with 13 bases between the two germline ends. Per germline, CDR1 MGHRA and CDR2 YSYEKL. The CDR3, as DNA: TGCGCCAGCAGCCACCCCTACCCGACCAACACTGAAGCTTTCTTT. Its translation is CASSHPYPTNTEAFF.

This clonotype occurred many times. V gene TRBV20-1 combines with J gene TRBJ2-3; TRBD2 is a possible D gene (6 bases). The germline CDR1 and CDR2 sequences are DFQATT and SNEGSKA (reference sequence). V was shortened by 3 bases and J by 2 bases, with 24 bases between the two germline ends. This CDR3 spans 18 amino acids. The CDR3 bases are TGCAGTGCTAGTGAGCGCGGGCGGGGATCGGGAGACACAGATACGCAGTATTTT. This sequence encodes CSASERGRGSGDTDTQYF.

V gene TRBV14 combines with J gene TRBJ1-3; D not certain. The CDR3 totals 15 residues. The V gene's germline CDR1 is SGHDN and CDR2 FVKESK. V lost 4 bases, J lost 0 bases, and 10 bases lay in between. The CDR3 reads CASSRQENSGNTIYF. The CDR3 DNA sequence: TGTGCCAGCAGCCGGCAAGAGAACTCTGGAAACACCATATATTTT. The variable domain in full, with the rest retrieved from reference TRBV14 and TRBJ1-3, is EAGVTQFPSHSVIEKGQTVTLRCDPISGHDNLYWYRRVMGKEIKFLLHFVKESKQDESGMPNNRFLAERTGGTYSTLKVQPAELEDSGVYFCASSRQENSGNTIYFGEGSWLTVV.